This T cell receptor (beta chain) is from a study of response to subunit inactivated influenza vaccine. The trim removed 4 bases at V and 5 bases at J, leaving 5 bases unmatched. CDR3 length: 14 residues. CDR1 SNHLY and CDR2 FYNNEI come from the germline V gene. Study-wide points: T cells newly recruited by each seasonal influenza vaccination are few, the authors suggested.

TCRdb reanalysed the RT-PCR reads using MiXCR and keeps one entry per CDR3 protein. In the table there are approximately 730,000 distinct CDR3 sequences, approximately 14% of which are singletons. This clonotype was observed a single time. What it binds is not known. The TCR sequence derives from a middle-aged man who received an inactivated influenza vaccine. Here the sequenced sample was PBMCs from blood, taken 14 to 15 days before vaccination. This chain connects TRBV2 to TRBJ2-7; TRBD2 aligns across 10 bases. The CDR3 sequence: CASSGLAGVHEQYF. DNA of the CDR3: TGTGCCAGCAGTGGGCTAGCGGGAGTTCACGAGCAGTACTTC.